What follows are 12 T cell receptor beta chains derived from one specimen sequenced in a study of cytomegalovirus exposure and HLA in healthy donors. Use of 60 Vbeta and 13 Jbeta primers characterized the PCR. Sequencing used immunoSEQ multiplex PCR; TCRdb keeps in-frame clones, though not all of them. The data contain around 150,000 clones, 82% of them singletons. What was sequenced was PBMCs. The receptors derive from a woman aged 45-65 years in good health and CMV-seropositive.

The chain carries TRBV30 and TRBJ1-1; D unresolved. CDR3 size: 12 residues. The V end lost 2 bases, the J end lost 0 bases, and 4 bases lay between the germline ends. CDR1 is GTSNPN and CDR2 is SVGIG in the germline V gene (reference sequence). CDR3 in DNA: TGTGCCTGGAGTACTATGAACACTGAAGCTTTCTTT. Its protein product is CAWSTMNTEAFF.

The chain joins TRBV6-5 to TRBJ1-4; tentative D call: TRBD1 (6 bases). The germline CDR1 and CDR2 sequences are MNHEY and SVGAGI. The CDR3 extends over 15 amino acids. The V end lost 2 bases, the J end lost 3 bases, and 10 bases lay between the germline ends. As DNA, the CDR3 is TGTGCCAGCAGTTACCAACAGGGCGCTAATGAAAAACTGTTTTTT. Translation gives CASSYQQGANEKLFF.

This sequence joins TRBV5-1 and TRBJ2-7; a possible D gene is TRBD2 (5 bases). The CDR3 spans 13 residues. CDR1 SGHRS and CDR2 YFSETQ come from the germline V gene. V was clipped by 3 bases and J by 0 bases, with 7 bases between them. The CDR3 region is CASSYGSSYEQYF. The DNA for the CDR3 is TGCGCCAGCAGCTATGGGAGCTCCTACGAGCAGTACTTC.

The chain joins TRBV11-2 to TRBJ2-1, with 11 positions matching TRBD2. The CDR3 sequence is 14 residues long. The germline V gene encodes CDR1 SGHAT and CDR2 FQNNGV. V was pared by 10 bases and J by 7 bases, with 9 bases of the junction left unmatched. The CDR3 is CATATSGNRNEQFF. CDR3 in DNA: TGTGCCACTGCGACTAGCGGGAATAGGAATGAGCAGTTCTTC.

The chain employs TRBV5-4 and TRBJ2-5; D gene uncertain. V lost 1 base and J 1 base, leaving 5 bases between the germline ends. Looked up from germline, CDR1 is SGHNT and CDR2 is YYREEE (reference sequence). The CDR3 contains 13 residues. Here the CDR3 reads CASSLPSQETQYF. CDR3 sequence (DNA): TGTGCCAGCAGCTTGCCCAGCCAAGAGACCCAGTACTTC.

The chain combines TRBV7-9 with TRBJ2-1; D not certain. The germline gives CDR1 SEHNR, CDR2 FQNEAQ (reference sequence). V was trimmed by 4 bases and J by 7 bases, leaving 5 bases between them. The CDR3 contains 11 residues. CDR3 nucleotide sequence: TGTGCCAGCAGCTCACAGAATGAGCAGTTCTTC. Its translation is CASSSQNEQFF.

The chain carries TRBV27 and TRBJ2-7; 9 nucleotides align to TRBD1. Germline lookup yields CDR1 MNHEY and CDR2 SMNVEV (reference sequence). CDR3 length equals 15 residues. V gave up 5 bases and J gave up 2 bases; unmatched junction bases: 7. The CDR3 sequence is CASSGLGTGTYEQYF. The CDR3 region has the DNA TGTGCCAGCAGTGGCCTCGGGACAGGGACCTACGAGCAGTACTTC.

The chain has TRBV9 and TRBJ2-1; 12 bases align to TRBD2. Trimming removed 7 bases from V and 5 bases from J; junction bases left unmatched: 7. Germline CDR1 reads SGDLS; CDR2 reads YYNGEE. This CDR3 has 15 amino acids. As DNA, the CDR3 is TGTGCCAGCGGACCTAGCGGGAGGGCCGACAATGAGCAGTTCTTC. Amino acid sequence: CASGPSGRADNEQFF.

V gene TRBV2 combines with J gene TRBJ1-4; D ambiguous. The germline V and J ends were trimmed by 3 bases and 6 bases, with 23 bases remaining between them. The CDR3 totals 18 residues. The germline CDR1 and CDR2 sequences are SNHLY and FYNNEI. DNA for the CDR3: TGTGCCAGCAGTGATATATTGCGAACGGAGGTGCCGTATGAAAAACTGTTTTTT. This sequence encodes CASSDILRTEVPYEKLFF.

The chain recombines TRBV21-1 with TRBJ2-7; no DNA check was done on the table's D call, TRBD1. TRBV21-1 is noted as a pseudogene. CDR3 length: 15 residues. The CDR3 region is CASRTSGESSYEQYF. CDR3 DNA: TGTGCCAGCAGAACGTCAGGGGAGAGTAGTTACGAGCAGTACTTC.

The chain joins TRBV6-5 to TRBJ1-1, with D hard to call. The germline gives CDR1 MNHEY, CDR2 SVGAGI. Trimming cost V 5 bases and J 0 bases, with 10 bases left between them. CDR3 length equals 14 residues. CDR3 residues: CASSTRGLNTEAFF. CDR3 DNA: TGTGCCAGCAGTACCCGAGGCCTGAACACTGAAGCTTTCTTT.

This clone was detected a few times. The chain is built from TRBV28 and TRBJ2-1; 9 nucleotides align to TRBD1. The CDR3 is 15 amino acids. V was clipped by 5 bases and J by 7 bases; unmatched bases: 9. Germline V gene data show CDR1 as MDHEN and CDR2 as SYDVKM. The DNA of the CDR3 is TGTGCCAGCAGTCCATGGGGACAGGGTAAAAATGAGCAGTTCTTC. Its protein is CASSPWGQGKNEQFF.